What follows are 13 T cell receptor beta chains derived from one specimen sequenced in a study of shared clonotypes between healthy human individuals. Repertoires were generated with immunoSEQ multiplex PCR, while TCRdb's copy carries only in-frame clones and drops some. This sample has about 710,000 clones, with just under 75% found just once. Sequenced material: memory CD4+ T cells sorted from blood. As for subset: CD45RA-negative fraction. The receptor set was obtained from a woman aged 25 to 45 in good health.

This rearrangement joins TRBV25-1 to TRBJ2-2, with a possible D match to TRBD1 (5 bases). With 1 base removed from V and 8 bases from J, the gap between germline ends came to 11 bases. Germline CDR1 MGHDK, CDR2 SYGVNS. CDR3 length: 14 amino acids. The CDR3 DNA reads as TGTGCCAGCAGTGAATCAGGGCGGCGAGGGGAGCTGTTTTTT. Residues: CASSESGRRGELFF.

In this sample, this clone turned up many times. This chain joins TRBV18 and TRBJ2-2, with TRBD1 identical over 10 bases. V lost 2 bases to trimming and J lost 0 bases; unmatched junction nucleotides: 3. This CDR3 is 17 amino acids long. Germline-derived CDR1 and CDR2 are KGHSH and LQKENI. The DNA of the CDR3 is TGTGCCAGCTCACCAATGGACAGGGGGACGAACACCGGGGAGCTGTTTTTT. Translation gives CASSPMDRGTNTGELFF.

J is TRBJ2-3 and V is TRBV28, with D possibly being TRBD1 or TRBD2 (5 bases each). Deletions cut 3 bases from V and 2 bases from J, with 15 bases between. The V gene's germline CDR1 is MDHEN and CDR2 SYDVKM. This CDR3 comprises 16 residues. This CDR3 reads CASSLGPSWATDTQYF. DNA of the CDR3: TGTGCCAGCAGTTTGGGACCGAGCTGGGCCACAGATACGCAGTATTTT.

The genes are TRBV27 and TRBJ2-3, with D perhaps assigned TRBD1 or TRBD2 (5 bases each). Germline assignment: CDR1 MNHEY and CDR2 SMNVEV (reference sequence). Trimming removed 5 bases at V and 5 bases at J, with 20 bases between. The CDR3 runs to 16 residues. The CDR3 sequence: CASSPGPSWLEDTQYF. DNA of the CDR3: TGTGCCAGCAGTCCGGGACCCTCTTGGTTGGAAGATACGCAGTATTTT.

The V gene is TRBV5-4, the J gene TRBJ1-1; the D gene is possibly TRBD1 (5 bases). Germline V gene data show CDR1 as SGHNT and CDR2 as YYREEE (reference sequence). This CDR3 region has 13 residues. Trimming removed 5 bases at V and 3 bases at J, with 11 bases between. CDR3 amino acids: CASRRLGDTEAFF. In nucleotides, the CDR3 is TGTGCCAGCAGGAGGTTAGGGGACACTGAAGCTTTCTTT.

This clone appeared a single time. J is TRBJ2-1 and V is TRBV5-8; 9 nucleotides agree with TRBD1. Trimming removed 5 bases from V and 9 bases from J; junction bases left unmatched: 12. The germline V gene has CDR1 SGHTS and CDR2 YDEGEE. The CDR3 has 15 residues. CDR3 DNA: TGTGCCAGCAGTCGAACCGGGACAGGGTCTCGTGAGCAGTTCTTC. Its translation is CASSRTGTGSREQFF. Variable domain in full (rest from reference TRBV5-8 and TRBJ2-1): EAGVTQSPTHLIKTRGQQATLRCSPISGHTSVYWYQQALGLGLQFLLWYDEGEERNRGNFPPRFSGRQFPNYSSELNVNALELEDSALYLCASSRTGTGSREQFFGPGTRLTVL.

This chain connects TRBV13 to TRBJ1-1; D ambiguous. The length of the CDR3 is 16 residues. Germline CDR1 reads PRHDT; CDR2 reads FYEKMQ (reference sequence). The V end was cut by 3 bases, the J end by 2 bases, with 16 bases between. The DNA of the CDR3 is TGTGCCAGCAGCTTTGTTATCAACACGGATAACACTGAAGCTTTCTTT. Amino acids: CASSFVINTDNTEAFF. The variable domain in full, completed from reference TRBV13 and TRBJ1-1, reads AAGVIQSPRHLIKEKRETATLKCYPIPRHDTVYWYQQGPGQDPQFLISFYEKMQSDKGSIPDRFSAQQFSDYHSELNMSSLELGDSALYFCASSFVINTDNTEAFFGQGTRLTVV.

This chain connects TRBV2 to TRBJ2-7, with D hard to call. V was shortened by 2 bases and J by 5 bases, with 10 bases between the two germline ends. Germline-derived CDR1 and CDR2 are SNHLY and FYNNEI. The CDR3 length is 13 residues. CDR3 amino acids: CASSEKRENEQYF. The CDR3 DNA reads as TGTGCCAGCAGTGAAAAACGTGAGAACGAGCAGTACTTC.

This clone came up a few times. The sample has other DNA sequences that encode this CDR3 too. The rearrangement uses TRBV5-1 and TRBJ2-7, with D unresolved. The ends were cut back, 0 bases at V and 4 bases at J, with 8 bases in the middle. Per germline, CDR1 SGHRS and CDR2 YFSETQ. The CDR3 is made up of 13 amino acids. The CDR3 reads CASSLETLYEQYF. CDR3 nucleotides: TGCGCCAGCAGCTTGGAAACCCTTTACGAGCAGTACTTC.

The chain combines TRBV9 with TRBJ2-2; D gene ambiguous. CDR3 length equals 15 residues. Germline assignment: CDR1 SGDLS and CDR2 YYNGEE. Trimming removed 0 bases from V and 7 bases from J, with 13 bases in between. CDR3 sequence (DNA): TGTGCCAGCAGCGTAGAAGGTAGTATCGGCGGGGAGCTGTTTTTT. Protein sequence: CASSVEGSIGGELFF.

The table lists this clone with a few counts. This chain uses TRBV4-2 with TRBJ2-2; D tentatively fits TRBD1 or TRBD2 (5 bases each). Germline V gene lookup returns CDR1 LGHNA and CDR2 YNFKEQ. Between the trimmed V and J ends, which lost 2 bases and 6 bases, there was a span of 16 bases. CDR3 length: 16 amino acids. In DNA, the CDR3 is TGTGCCAGCAGCCAATTCGGGACGAATCCGGCCGGGGAGCTGTTTTTT. Protein product: CASSQFGTNPAGELFF.

Only a few counts were recorded for this clone. The chain is built from TRBV28 and TRBJ1-4; D possibly corresponds to TRBD1 (6 bases). V dropped 6 bases and J dropped 8 bases, with 16 bases sitting between them. The CDR3 consists of 14 residues. The germline CDR1 and CDR2 sequences are MDHEN and SYDVKM. In nucleotides, the CDR3 is TGTGCCAGCAGCGATTTACAGGGTGGGGAAAAACTGTTTTTT. This codes for CASSDLQGGEKLFF.

The chain is built from TRBV18 and TRBJ1-1; no firm D call. The CDR3 extends over 15 amino acids. Trimming took 2 bases from V and 3 from J, leaving 13 bases between them. Germline V gene data show CDR1 as KGHSH and CDR2 as LQKENI. The CDR3 spells CASSPGRNRDTEAFF. Here the CDR3 DNA reads TGTGCCAGCTCACCAGGGCGGAACCGGGACACTGAAGCTTTCTTT.